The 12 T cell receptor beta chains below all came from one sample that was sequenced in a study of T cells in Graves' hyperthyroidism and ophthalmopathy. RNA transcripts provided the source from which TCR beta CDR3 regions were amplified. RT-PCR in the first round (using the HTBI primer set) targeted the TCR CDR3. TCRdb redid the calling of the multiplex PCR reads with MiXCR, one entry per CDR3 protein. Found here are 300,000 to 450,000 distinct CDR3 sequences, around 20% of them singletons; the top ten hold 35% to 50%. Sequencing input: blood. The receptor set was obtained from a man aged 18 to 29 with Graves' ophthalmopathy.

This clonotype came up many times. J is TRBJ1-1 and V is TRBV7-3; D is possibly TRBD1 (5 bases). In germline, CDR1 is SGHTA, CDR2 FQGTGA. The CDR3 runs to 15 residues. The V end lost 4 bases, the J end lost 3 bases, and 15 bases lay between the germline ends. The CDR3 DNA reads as TGTGCCAGCAGCTACGACGGGGCTGACGACACTGAAGCTTTCTTT. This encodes CASSYDGADDTEAFF. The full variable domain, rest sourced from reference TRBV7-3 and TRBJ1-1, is GAGVSQTPSNKVTEKGKYVELRCDPISGHTALYWYRQSLGQGPEFLIYFQGTGAADDSGLPNDRFFAVRPEGSVSTLKIQRTERGDSAVYLCASSYDGADDTEAFFGQGTRLTVV.

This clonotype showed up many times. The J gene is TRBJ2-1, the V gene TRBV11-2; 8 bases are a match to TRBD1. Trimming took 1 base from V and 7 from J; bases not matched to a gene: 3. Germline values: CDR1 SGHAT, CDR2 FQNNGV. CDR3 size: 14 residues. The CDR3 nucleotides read TGTGCCAGCAGCTTAGGAACAGGGGGAAATGAGCAGTTCTTC. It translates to CASSLGTGGNEQFF.

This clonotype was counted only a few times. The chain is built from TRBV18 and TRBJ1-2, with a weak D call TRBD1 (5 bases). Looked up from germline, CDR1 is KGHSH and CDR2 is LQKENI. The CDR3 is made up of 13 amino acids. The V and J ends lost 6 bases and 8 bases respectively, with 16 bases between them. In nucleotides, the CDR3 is TGTGCCAGCTCCGCGGGGCAAGGGCGCGGCTACACCTTC. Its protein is CASSAGQGRGYTF.

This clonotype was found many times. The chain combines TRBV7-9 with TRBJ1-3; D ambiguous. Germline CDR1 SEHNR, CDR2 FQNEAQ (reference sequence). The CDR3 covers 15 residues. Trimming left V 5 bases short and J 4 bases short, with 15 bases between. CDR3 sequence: CASSPPMDRGNTIYF. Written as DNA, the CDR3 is TGTGCCAGCAGCCCTCCGATGGACCGGGGAAACACCATATATTTT.

The CDR3 is CSAPRGLDNEQFF. CDR3 in DNA: TGCAGTGCTCCCCGGGGCTTAGACAATGAGCAGTTCTTC. The chain is built from TRBV20-1 and TRBJ2-1; the D gene could be TRBD1 or TRBD2 (5 bases each). The germline V gene has CDR1 DFQATT and CDR2 SNEGSKA (reference sequence). The CDR3 has 13 residues. V lost 5 bases and J 5 bases, leaving 13 bases between the germline ends.

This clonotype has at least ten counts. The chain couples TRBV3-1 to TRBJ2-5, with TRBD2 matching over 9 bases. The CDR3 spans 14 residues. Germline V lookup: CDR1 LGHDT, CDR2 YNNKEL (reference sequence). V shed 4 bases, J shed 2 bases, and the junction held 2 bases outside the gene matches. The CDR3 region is CASSLTSGQETQYF. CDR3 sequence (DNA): TGTGCCAGCAGCCTAACTAGCGGGCAAGAGACCCAGTACTTC.

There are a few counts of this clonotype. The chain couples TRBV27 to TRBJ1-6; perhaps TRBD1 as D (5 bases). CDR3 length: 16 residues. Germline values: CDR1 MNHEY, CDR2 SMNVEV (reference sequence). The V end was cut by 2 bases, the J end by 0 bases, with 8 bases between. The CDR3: CASSLGGGSYNSPLHF. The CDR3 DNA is TGTGCCAGCAGTTTAGGTGGGGGCTCCTATAATTCACCCCTCCACTTT.

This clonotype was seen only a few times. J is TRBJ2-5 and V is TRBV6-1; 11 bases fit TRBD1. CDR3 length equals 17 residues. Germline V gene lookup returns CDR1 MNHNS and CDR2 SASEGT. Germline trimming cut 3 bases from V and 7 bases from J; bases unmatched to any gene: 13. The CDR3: CASSDLPGQGGVGTQYF. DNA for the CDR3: TGTGCCAGCAGTGATCTGCCGGGACAGGGGGGTGTAGGGACCCAGTACTTC.

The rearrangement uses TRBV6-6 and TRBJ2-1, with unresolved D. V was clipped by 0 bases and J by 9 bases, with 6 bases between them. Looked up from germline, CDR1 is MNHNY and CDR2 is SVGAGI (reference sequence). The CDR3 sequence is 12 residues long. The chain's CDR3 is CASSYSRREQFF. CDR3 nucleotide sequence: TGTGCCAGCAGTTACTCCCGACGTGAGCAGTTCTTC.

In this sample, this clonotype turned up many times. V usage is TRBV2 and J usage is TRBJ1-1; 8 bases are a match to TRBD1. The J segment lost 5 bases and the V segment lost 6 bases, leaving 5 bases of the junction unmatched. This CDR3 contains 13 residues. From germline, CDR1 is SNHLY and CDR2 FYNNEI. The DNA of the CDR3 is TGTGCCAGCAGAGAGGACAGGGATACTGAAGCTTTCTTT. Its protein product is CASREDRDTEAFF. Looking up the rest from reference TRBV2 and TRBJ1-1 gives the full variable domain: EPEVTQTPSHQVTQMGQEVILRCVPISNHLYFYWYRQILGQKVEFLVSFYNNEISEKSEIFDDQFSVERPDGSNFTLKIRSTKLEDSAMYFCASREDRDTEAFFGQGTRLTVV.

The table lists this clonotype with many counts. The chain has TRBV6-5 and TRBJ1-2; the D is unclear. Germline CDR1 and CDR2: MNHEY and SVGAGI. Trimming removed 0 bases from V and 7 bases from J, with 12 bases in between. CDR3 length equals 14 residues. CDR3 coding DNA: TGTGCCAGCAGTTACTCGAACTTGGGAGGTGGCTACACCTTC. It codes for CASSYSNLGGGYTF.

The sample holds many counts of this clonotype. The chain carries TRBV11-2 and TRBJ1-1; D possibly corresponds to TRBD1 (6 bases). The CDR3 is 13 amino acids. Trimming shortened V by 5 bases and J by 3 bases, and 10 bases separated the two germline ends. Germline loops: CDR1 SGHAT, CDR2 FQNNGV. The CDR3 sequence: CASSTNRDTEAFF. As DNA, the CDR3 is TGTGCCAGCAGCACGAACAGGGACACTGAAGCTTTCTTT.